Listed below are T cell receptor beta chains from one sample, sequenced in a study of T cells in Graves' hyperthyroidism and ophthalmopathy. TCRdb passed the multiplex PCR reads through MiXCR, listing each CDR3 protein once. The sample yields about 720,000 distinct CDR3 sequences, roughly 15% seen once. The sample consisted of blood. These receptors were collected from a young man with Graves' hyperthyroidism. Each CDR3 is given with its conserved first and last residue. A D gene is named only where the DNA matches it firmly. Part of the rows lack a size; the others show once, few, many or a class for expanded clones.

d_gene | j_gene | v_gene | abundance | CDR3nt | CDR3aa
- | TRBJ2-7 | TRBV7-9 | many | TGTGCCAGCAGCCCGGCCAACTACGAGCAGTACTTC | CASSPANYEQYF
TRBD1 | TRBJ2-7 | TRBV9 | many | TGTGCCAGCAGCGCAGGACAGGGCGTCTACGAGCAGTACTTC | CASSAGQGVYEQYF
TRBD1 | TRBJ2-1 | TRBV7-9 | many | TGTGCCAGCAGCTTGCCAGGGACAGGGACGAACAATGAGCAGTTCTTC | CASSLPGTGTNNEQFF
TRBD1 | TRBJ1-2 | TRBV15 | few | TGTGCCACCAGCAGGGGCCCCGGACAGGGCTATGGCTACACCTTC | CATSRGPGQGYGYTF
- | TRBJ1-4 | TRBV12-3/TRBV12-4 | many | TGTGCCAGCAGTTTGAGGGGGACTAATGAAAAACTGTTTTTT | CASSLRGTNEKLFF
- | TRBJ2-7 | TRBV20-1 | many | TGCAGTGGTAGGCACGGGAGCTCCTACGAGCAGTACTTC | CSGRHGSSYEQYF
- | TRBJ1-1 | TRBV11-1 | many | TGTGCCAGCAGCCAATCCCCGGGGAACACTGAAGCTTTCTTT | CASSQSPGNTEAFF
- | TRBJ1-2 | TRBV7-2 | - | TGTGCCAGCAGCTTAGGTGGGGGCCAGTGGGGCTACACCTTC | CASSLGGGQWGYTF
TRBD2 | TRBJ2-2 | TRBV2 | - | TGTGCCAGCAGTTGGACTAGCTTCGGGGAGCTGTTTTTT | CASSWTSFGELFF
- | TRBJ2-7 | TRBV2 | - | TGTGCCAGCAGTATCGGTCCCGATCTTGGGCAGTACTTC | CASSIGPDLGQYF
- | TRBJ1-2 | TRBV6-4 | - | TGTGCCAGCAGTGAGGATGGGGTGGGGGGGCCGGATGGCTACACCTTC | CASSEDGVGGPDGYTF
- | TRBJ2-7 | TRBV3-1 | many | TGTGCCAGCAGCCAGGGAGGCGAGCAGTACTTC | CASSQGGEQYF
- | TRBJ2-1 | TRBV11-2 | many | TGTGCCAGCAGCCCCAAAAAACGACTAGGGGGACCCTACAATGAGCAGTTCTTC | CASSPKKRLGGPYNEQFF
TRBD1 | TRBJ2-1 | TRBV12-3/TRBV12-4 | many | TGTGCCAGCAGCCTCCGGGACAGGGGGTTCGATGAGCAGTTCTTC | CASSLRDRGFDEQFF
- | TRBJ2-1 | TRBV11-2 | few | TGTGCCACTCAACACTACAATGAGCAGTTCTTC | CATQHYNEQFF
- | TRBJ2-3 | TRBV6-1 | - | TGTGCCAGCACCCAGGGGGGGAGAGATACGCAGTATTTT | CASTQGGRDTQYF
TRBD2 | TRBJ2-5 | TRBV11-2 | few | TGTGCCAGCAGCCCACGGACTAGTTTTCGAGAGACCCAGTACTTC | CASSPRTSFRETQYF
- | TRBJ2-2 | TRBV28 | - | TGTGCCAGCAGTTTTTACGCAGGGTACACCGGGGAGCTGTTTTTT | CASSFYAGYTGELFF
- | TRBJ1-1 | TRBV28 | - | TGTGCCAGCAGTTCCCTTATCGGACAAATGGACGCTTTCTTT | CASSSLIGQMDAFF
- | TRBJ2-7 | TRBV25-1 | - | TGTGCCAGCGGCTGGGGACGCGAGCAGTACTTC | CASGWGREQYF
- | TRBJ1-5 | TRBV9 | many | TGTGCCAGCAGCGTAGATTGGAGCAATCAGCCCCAGCATTTT | CASSVDWSNQPQHF
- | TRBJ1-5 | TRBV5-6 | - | TGTGCCAGCAATAGGGACGGGGAGCCCCAGCATTTT | CASNRDGEPQHF
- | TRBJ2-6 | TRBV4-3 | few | TGCGCCAGCAGCCAGGGAAGGGCTGGGGCCAACGTCCTGACTTTC | CASSQGRAGANVLTF
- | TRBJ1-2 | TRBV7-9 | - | TGTGCCAGCAGCTTAGGGGGAGGGGGAACTCATGGCTACACCTTC | CASSLGGGGTHGYTF
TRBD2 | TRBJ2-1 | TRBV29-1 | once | TGCAGCGGCCGACTAGCGGGCCTATCCTACAATGAGCAGTTCTTC | CSGRLAGLSYNEQFF
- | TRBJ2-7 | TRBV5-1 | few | TGCGCCAGCAGCTTGAGGCCTAGCGACCCCTCCGAGCAGTACTTT | CASSLRPSDPSEQYF
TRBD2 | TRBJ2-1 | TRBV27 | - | TGTGCCAGCAGGCTGAGGAGAGCGGGAGGGCCGGCGGATGAGCAGTTCTTC | CASRLRRAGGPADEQFF
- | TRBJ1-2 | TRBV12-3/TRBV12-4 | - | TGTGCCAGCAGTTTGAGGGAGTTCTATGGCTACACCTTC | CASSLREFYGYTF
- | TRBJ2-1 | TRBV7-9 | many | TGTGCCAGCAGCTCAGTCTACCCGTTCTCCTACAATGAGCAGTTCTTC | CASSSVYPFSYNEQFF